This T cell receptor (beta chain) came from a study of shared clonotypes between healthy human individuals. Generated by immunoSEQ multiplex PCR, the TCRdb table keeps only in-frame clones and is missing some. The profile shows about 1.1 million clones, about 80% of them singletons. Trimming at V came to 5 bases and at J to 4 bases, leaving 7 bases not matched to a gene. CDR3 length: 15 residues. Per the germline V gene, CDR1 is SGHTA and CDR2 is FQGNSA. The receptor was isolated from a man between 18 and 35 years old in good health. Some clones in this sample may be carry-over from other donors' samples. The sequenced sample consisted of memory CD4+ T cells from PBMCs. Noted subset: CD45RA-negative fraction. J is TRBJ2-7 and V is TRBV7-2; 11 nucleotides agree with TRBD1. The CDR3 bases are TGTGCCAGCAGCGTAGTGGGGACAGGGGGTTACGAGCAGTACTTC. Protein sequence: CASSVVGTGGYEQYF.